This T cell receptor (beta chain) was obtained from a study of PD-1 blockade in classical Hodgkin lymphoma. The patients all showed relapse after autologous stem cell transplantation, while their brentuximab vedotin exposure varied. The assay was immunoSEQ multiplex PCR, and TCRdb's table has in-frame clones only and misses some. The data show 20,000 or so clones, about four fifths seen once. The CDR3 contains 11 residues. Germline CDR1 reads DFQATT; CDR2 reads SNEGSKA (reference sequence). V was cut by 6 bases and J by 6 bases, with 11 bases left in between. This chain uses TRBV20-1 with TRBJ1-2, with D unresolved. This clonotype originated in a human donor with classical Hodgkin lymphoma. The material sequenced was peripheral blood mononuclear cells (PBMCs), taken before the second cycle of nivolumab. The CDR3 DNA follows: TGCAGTGCGGCTTATAGGGATGGCTACACCTTC. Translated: CSAAYRDGYTF.